This T cell receptor beta chain was identified in a study of T cell responses to AZD1222 COVID-19 vaccine (dated by TCRdb to the early 2020s). Notes on the research overall: Because spike-specific TCR depth and breadth did not differ between the two schedules, AZD1222 recipients who got a second dose at roughly 4 weeks were pooled with those who got a second dose at roughly 12 weeks. A total of 233 trial participants underwent TCR sequencing, of whom approximately 200 had received two doses of AZD1222 and around 26 had received two doses of the MenACWY control vaccine. Trial participants were enrolled by age into subgroups of 18-55, 56-69 and 70-plus years, and about 150, 27 and 61 TCR-sequenced participants, respectively, were included in these subgroups.

This specimen's time point label, per the study, means: baseline before first vaccination. Vaccinee samples came from UK trials COV001 and COV002, including a single-blind randomized controlled phase 2/3 trial of AZD1222 (ChAdOx1 nCoV-19) in healthy adults. Trial participant PBMC samples were collected at day 0 and day 28 after the second dose for TCRbeta chain sequencing. On the study overall, not on this receptor specifically: The 56-69-year group was small, and its depth increase did not reach significance, likely because of low power. After two AZD1222 doses, spike-specific TCR breadth and depth were significantly higher than at day 0 and than in MenACWY recipients. Conclusions about previously exposed vaccinees are limited, since just a handful of AZD1222 recipients were seropositive for SARS-CoV-2 at baseline. Because no day 14 peak-response samples were available, the repertoires could be characterized only after the peak T cell response. Participants were mostly white British and included more females than males, and it was suggested by the authors that clonal diversity may have been underestimated. The whole spike protein was spanned by vaccine-associated CD4 TCRs, and dominant responses were seen in regions 160-218 and 743-854. Nearly half of unique spike-specific TCRs reportedly recognized epitopes outside regions mutated in the B.1.351 and B.1.1.7 variants.

The CDR3 regions of human TCRbeta chains were analyzed by immunosequencing. The original pipeline was this. TCRs in the repertoires were compared against a reference library of SARS-CoV-2-specific TCRs that had been generated with the MIRA antigen-specificity platform. Breadth was defined as the fraction of unique TCRs that were SARS-CoV-2-associated. Depth was defined as the fraction of total T cells that were SARS-CoV-2-associated. Using the MIRA data, each spike-specific TCR was mapped to the spike region that the TCR reacts to and placed in a CD4 or CD8 class. Log10-transformed breadth and depth values were compared by one-way ANOVA with Sidak's multiple comparisons tests. TCRdb carries this immuneACCESS record with in-frame sequences only. Its versions omit some clonotypes, under half of them owing to an unresolved V gene in the studies checked, with the rest unexplained. V and J calls plus clone size are reproduced from that table; the DNA served to infer D and trimming. For this sample there are 80,000 or so clones; around nine tenths appear just once. 1.5% of the sample belongs to the ten largest clones.

As concerns this clone: Its cognate antigen has yet to be identified. Base qualities are not recorded, but no much larger clone differs from it by a single base.

This TCR came from an adult in good health. Sequencing used peripheral blood, obtained on day 0 of AZD1222 vaccination.

The DNA sequence reads TGTGCCTGGAGTGTATCCGGGGAGACCCAGTACTTC. Translated, this gives CAWSVSGETQYF. The rearrangement combines TRBV30 with TRBJ2-5, with the D gene too uncertain to name. From the germline V gene (reference sequence), CDR1 is GTSNPN and CDR2 is SVGIG. Deletion took 0 bases off V and 5 bases off J, with a span of 7 bases between the germline ends. From the cysteine through the phenylalanine, the CDR3 covers 12 amino acids. The CDR3 DNA has 36 bases and is translated from base 1.